This T cell receptor beta chain stems from a study of control samples from healthy donors and cancer patients (dated by TCRdb to 2018 to 2020). The library was prepared using the immunoSEQ multiplex PCR assay. TCRdb retrieved this table from immuneACCESS and kept in-frame rearrangements only. Not all clones are present; in checked studies, unresolved V genes account for under half, and no reason is known for the remainder. This sample comprises more than 80,000 clones, 80% to 95% of them detected only once. The ten largest clones add up to approximately 7.6% of the sample. The CDR3 sequence holds 15 residues, the cysteine and phenylalanine included. Of the read, only the CDR3 DNA is kept; its 45 bases are in frame from base 1. V is pared back by 5 bases and J by 3 bases, with 16 bases lying between the germline termini. Via the germline V gene, CDR1 is MNHEY and CDR2 SVGAGI. Worth noting for this clone: Which antigen it targets is not known. Within one base of it there is no much larger clone, and no base qualities were kept.

The rearrangement joined TRBV6-5 to TRBJ1-2; the D gene identity is not certain. The receptor was isolated from a man aged 18 to 30 in good health. Source material: blood. CDR3 sequence: CASSQYKPHHYGYTF. The DNA reads as follows: TGTGCCAGCAGTCAGTACAAGCCGCACCACTATGGCTACACCTTC.